Shown below are 11 T cell receptor beta chains from a single sample sequenced in a study of T-cell reconstitution after alpha-beta-depleted transplantation in children. This sample's TCRbeta library carried unique molecular identifier barcodes. TCRdb reanalysed the PCR reads using MiXCR and keeps one entry per CDR3 protein. The table includes around 580,000 distinct CDR3 sequences, 20% to 25% detected once. This material consisted of PBMCs, mostly from graft donor cells, taken 360 days after TCRalphabeta/CD19-depleted stem cell transplant. The source of these receptors is a boy under two years old who had a stem cell transplant for acute myeloid leukemia, so the T cells may come from the graft donor.

This clonotype came up a few times. This sequence joins TRBV20-1 and TRBJ2-7; D is undetermined. V was pared by 0 bases and J by 0 bases, with 12 bases between. This CDR3 is built from 15 residues. Germline V lookup: CDR1 DFQATT, CDR2 SNEGSKA (reference sequence). CDR3 region: CSARETRRSSYEQYF. DNA of the CDR3: TGCAGTGCTAGAGAGACGAGGCGTAGCTCCTACGAGCAGTACTTC.

The rearrangement uses TRBV7-2 and TRBJ2-3; either TRBD1 or TRBD2 may fit D (5 bases each). The CDR3 has 15 residues. The ends were cut back, 4 bases at V and 2 bases at J, with 13 bases in the middle. Germline V gene sequence: CDR1 SGHTA, CDR2 FQGNSA. CDR3 coding DNA: TGTGCCAGCAGCTCCCGGGACGCTTACACAGATACGCAGTATTTT. This codes for CASSSRDAYTDTQYF.

This clonotype was observed a few times. The V and J genes are TRBV27 and TRBJ2-1; TRBD1 aligns across 7 bases. Germline-derived CDR1 and CDR2 are MNHEY and SMNVEV (reference sequence). V gave up 5 bases and J gave up 4 bases; unmatched junction bases: 8. This CDR3 has 15 amino acids. CDR3 DNA sequence: TGTGCCAGCAGTGCCCGGGACAGCGCTTACAATGAGCAGTTCTTC. Translating it yields CASSARDSAYNEQFF.

About this clonotype: It may be a read error: a sequence one base away is much more abundant. The chain links TRBV10-3 to TRBJ1-1, with a weak D call TRBD1 (5 bases). In germline, CDR1 is ENHRY, CDR2 SYGVKD. The CDR3 has 13 amino acids. The CDR3: CAISGQQATVAFF. The CDR3, as DNA: TGTGCCATCAGTGGTCAACAGGCAACTGTAGCTTTCTTT.

This clonotype was counted ten times or more. V gene TRBV3-1 combines with J gene TRBJ2-7; tentatively, D is TRBD2 (5 bases). CDR3 length: 13 residues. The V and J ends lost 3 bases and 2 bases respectively, with 8 bases between them. Germline V gives CDR1 LGHDT, CDR2 YNNKEL (reference sequence). CDR3 in DNA: TGTGCCAGCAGCCACCGAGGGCCCTACGAGCAGTACTTC. Translation gives CASSHRGPYEQYF.

This clonotype has a count of ten or more. The genes are TRBV20-1 and TRBJ2-3, with TRBD2 matching over 9 bases. Looked up from germline, CDR1 is DFQATT and CDR2 is SNEGSKA (reference sequence). V shed 8 bases, J shed 3 bases, and the junction held 3 bases outside the gene matches. CDR3 length equals 12 residues. This CDR3 is CSLAGATDTQYF. The CDR3, as DNA: TGCAGTTTAGCGGGGGCTACAGATACGCAGTATTTT.

Many counts were recorded for this clonotype. This chain connects TRBV6-5 to TRBJ2-3, with TRBD2 identical over 13 bases. Germline V gene data show CDR1 as MNHEY and CDR2 as SVGAGI. V was clipped by 2 bases and J by 3 bases; unmatched bases: 2. The CDR3 contains 16 residues. CDR3 nucleotides: TGTGCCAGCAGTTACGCGACTAGCGGGGGGACAGATACGCAGTATTTT. Encoded protein: CASSYATSGGTDTQYF.

Comments on this clonotype: The junction shows a germline mismatch at one end, possibly a read error. The V call is TRBV12-5, the J call TRBJ1-1; D is unclear. Germline V gives CDR1 LGHNT, CDR2 FRNRAP. CDR3 size: 12 residues. The CDR3 region is CASGLGVGSRYF. CDR3 DNA: TGTGCTAGTGGTTTGGGAGTGGGTTCACGCTACTTT.

The CDR3, as DNA: TGTGCCAGCAGTTACGGGCAGATGGGCCTATACGAGCAGTACTTC. Amino acids: CASSYGQMGLYEQYF. The V call is TRBV6-2 or TRBV6-3, the J call TRBJ2-7; D remains ambiguous. Germline assignment: CDR1 MNHEY and CDR2 SVGEGT. The CDR3 is 15 amino acids. V gave up 2 bases and J gave up 4 bases, with 15 bases separating them.

This sequence joins TRBV20-1 and TRBJ2-1, with a weak D call TRBD1 (5 bases). Germline assignment: CDR1 DFQATT and CDR2 SNEGSKA (reference sequence). V lost 6 bases, J lost 8 bases, and 23 bases lay in between. This CDR3 is 15 amino acids long. The CDR3 reads CSAKSGPIRHYEQFF. The CDR3 DNA is TGCAGTGCCAAGTCAGGGCCAATCCGTCATTATGAGCAGTTCTTC.

This clonotype was seen ten or more times. The V call is TRBV5-1, the J call TRBJ2-5, with 7 bases identical to TRBD2. Germline CDR1 reads SGHRS; CDR2 reads YFSETQ. This CDR3 is built from 16 residues. Trimming at V came to 4 bases and at J to 3 bases, leaving 12 bases not matched to a gene. CDR3 nucleotide sequence: TGCGCCAGCAGCATCTCCTACGGGACTACTGAAGAGACCCAGTACTTC. As protein: CASSISYGTTEETQYF.